This is a list of T cell receptor beta chains from one sample in a study of blood T cell repertoires in COVID-19. The data were produced by immunoSEQ multiplex PCR, yet TCRdb's version contains in-frame clones alone and is incomplete. The sample includes about 440,000 clones, less than 95% of them seen just once. Sequencing was done on a sample of PBMCs or T cells enriched from blood (not recorded which). The source is a man between 18 and 29 years old who had recovered from COVID-19. The CDR3 runs from the conserved cysteine through the conserved F or W. A D gene is named only where the DNA matches it firmly. Clone size appears in some rows only: once, few, many, or a class for an expanded clone.

>TRBJ2-7|TRBV6-5|TRBD1|.
TGTGCCAGCATTCCTGGACAGGGGGAGTCCTACGAGCAGTACTTC
CASIPGQGESYEQYF
>TRBJ2-2|TRBV2|TRBD2|.
TGTGCCAGCAGTCTAGGACTAGCGGGGAACACCGGGGAGCTGTTTTTT
CASSLGLAGNTGELFF
>TRBJ1-1|TRBV7-6|.|.
TGTGCCAGCAGCTCACTCAGGGGAGAGGGAGTTGAGGCTTTCTTT
CASSSLRGEGVEAFF
>TRBJ2-1|TRBV10-1|TRBD1|.
TGCGCCAGCAGCAACTCGGACAGGAGCAATGAGCAGTTCTTC
CASSNSDRSNEQFF
>TRBJ2-7|TRBV19|.|.
TGTGCCAGTAGTAGAGGGTACGAGCAGTACTTC
CASSRGYEQYF
>TRBJ2-7|TRBV9|.|.
TGTGCCAGCAGCCCCAGGACCGGGGACGAGCAGTACTTC
CASSPRTGDEQYF
>TRBJ2-7|TRBV12-3/TRBV12-4|TRBD1|.
TGTGCCAGCAGTTTCCGGACAGGGGGCACGACTTACTTC
CASSFRTGGTTYF
>TRBJ1-1|TRBV7-3|TRBD1|.
TGTGCCAGCAGCTCGAGGGGACAGGCCTGCTTGAACACTGAAGCTTTCTTT
CASSSRGQACLNTEAFF
>TRBJ1-4|TRBV7-9|.|.
TGTGCCAGCAGCTACAGCGGAGGCGAAAAACTGTTTTTT
CASSYSGGEKLFF
>TRBJ2-3|TRBV24-1|.|.
TGTGCCACCAGTAGCCTGGCAGGGACAATAGATACGCAGTATTTT
CATSSLAGTIDTQYF
>TRBJ1-4|TRBV7-7|TRBD1|.
TGTGCCAGCAGCACCGGGACAGGGACTGCTGAAAAACTGTTTTTT
CASSTGTGTAEKLFF
>TRBJ1-1|TRBV5-4|.|once
TGTGCCAGCAGCTCGCAGGGTCCCCCTGAAGCTTTCTTT
CASSSQGPPEAFF
>TRBJ2-5|TRBV24-1|TRBD2|once
TGTGCCACCAGTGATTCCCAACGAGGAAGCGGGAGAAACCCTCAAGAGACCCAGTACTTC
CATSDSQRGSGRNPQETQYF
>TRBJ2-3|TRBV7-3|.|.
TGTGCCAGCAGCTCGGGGGGCGGCACAGATACGCAGTATTTT
CASSSGGGTDTQYF